This T cell receptor (beta chain) came from a study of CXCR3-negative and CXCR3-positive naive CD8 T cells. Study outcomes and limitations: A higher hydrophobicity marked the TRB CDR3s of CXCR3-positive naive cells versus CXCR3-negative naive cells.

The method, 5' RACE with UMI labels, was used to prepare the TRB cDNA libraries. After re-calling the 5' RACE reads, TCRdb lists one entry per CDR3 protein, DNA absent. The ten top clones account for over 1.5%, within a sample of 70,000 to 95,000 distinct CDR3 sequences. As for this clonotype: Antigen unknown.

Naive CD8+ T cells had a CD45RO-CCR7+CD27+CD95- phenotype. This CDR3 is 13 amino acids long. Germline-derived CDR1 and CDR2 are MNHNY and SVGAGI (reference sequence). Sample: naive CXCR3- CD8+ T cells from blood. The subset was: CD45RO-CCR7+CD27+CD95- naive CD8+ T cells lacking CXCR3 (TNR3-). The clonotype was recovered from a human donor in good health. Some clones in this sample may be carry-over from other donors' samples. The genes are TRBV6-6 and TRBJ1-6; with no DNA, the TCRdb D assignment of TRBD1 cannot be verified. The CDR3 here is CASNGRGLSPLHF.